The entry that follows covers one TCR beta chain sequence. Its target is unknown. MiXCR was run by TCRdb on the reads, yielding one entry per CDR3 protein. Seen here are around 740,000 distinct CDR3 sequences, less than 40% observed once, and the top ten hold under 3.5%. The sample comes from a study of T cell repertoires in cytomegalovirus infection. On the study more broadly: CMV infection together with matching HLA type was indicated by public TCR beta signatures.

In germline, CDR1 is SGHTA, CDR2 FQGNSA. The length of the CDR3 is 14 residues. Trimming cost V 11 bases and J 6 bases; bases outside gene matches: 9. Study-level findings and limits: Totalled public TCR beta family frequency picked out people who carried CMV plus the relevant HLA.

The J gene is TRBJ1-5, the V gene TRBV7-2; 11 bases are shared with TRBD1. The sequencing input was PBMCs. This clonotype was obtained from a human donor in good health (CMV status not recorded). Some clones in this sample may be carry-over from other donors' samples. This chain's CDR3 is CAVGFGTGGQPQHF. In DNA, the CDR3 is TGTGCCGTAGGATTCGGGACAGGGGGTCAGCCCCAGCATTTT.